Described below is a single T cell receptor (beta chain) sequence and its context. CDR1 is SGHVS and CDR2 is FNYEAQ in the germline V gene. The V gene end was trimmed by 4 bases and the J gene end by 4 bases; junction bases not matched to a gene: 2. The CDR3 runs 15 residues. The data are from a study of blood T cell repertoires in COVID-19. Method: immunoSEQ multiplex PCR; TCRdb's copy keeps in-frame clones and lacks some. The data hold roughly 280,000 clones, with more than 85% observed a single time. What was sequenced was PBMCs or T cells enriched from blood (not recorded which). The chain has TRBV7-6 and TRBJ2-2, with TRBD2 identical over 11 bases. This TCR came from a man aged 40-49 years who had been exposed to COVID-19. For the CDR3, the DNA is TGTGCCAGCAGCTCGACTAGCGGGATCACCGGGGAGCTGTTTTTT. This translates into CASSSTSGITGELFF.